These 14 T cell receptor beta chains originate from one sample sequenced in a study of blood T cell repertoires in COVID-19. The table came from immunoSEQ multiplex PCR; TCRdb's copy has only in-frame clones and leaves some out. This sample has roughly 81,000 clones, with approximately 86% found just once. Specimen: peripheral blood. The receptors shown here come from an elderly woman with COVID-19, enrolled during active disease.

This clone was seen only once. The chain carries TRBV6-5 and TRBJ2-2; D is perhaps TRBD1 (5 bases). Germline V CDR1 and CDR2: MNHEY, SVGAGI. CDR3 length: 14 residues. Trimming took 11 bases from V and 4 from J, leaving 17 bases between them. The CDR3 region is CASTSRGFTGELFF. The CDR3 nucleotides read TGTGCCTCCACATCAAGGGGCTTCACCGGGGAGCTGTTTTTT.

The CDR3 DNA reads TGTGCCAGTAGTATATACAGTAGCAATCAGCCCCAGCATTTT. As protein: CASSIYSSNQPQHF. The V and J genes are TRBV19 and TRBJ1-5; D call uncertain. V was clipped by 2 bases and J by 0 bases, with 5 bases between them. The CDR3 length is 14 residues. Germline CDR1 and CDR2: LNHDA and SQIVND (reference sequence).

CDR3 amino acids: CASSALPSGTNNEQFF. CDR3 DNA: TGTGCCAGCAGCGCCCTTCCTAGCGGGACGAACAATGAGCAGTTCTTC. The chain recombines TRBV9 with TRBJ2-1, with 9 bases identical to TRBD2. The CDR3 runs to 16 residues. V lost 3 bases and J lost 5; bases outside the gene matches: 9. CDR1 and CDR2 (germline): SGDLS, YYNGEE.

J is TRBJ1-2 and V is TRBV9; TRBD1 matches 9 bases. Germline V gene sequence: CDR1 SGDLS, CDR2 YYNGEE. Trimming took 0 bases from V and 7 from J; bases not matched to a gene: 13. The CDR3 loop spans 17 amino acids. The CDR3 loop reads CASSVVVGGQGVGGYTF. The CDR3 DNA is TGTGCCAGCAGCGTAGTTGTCGGGGGACAGGGAGTTGGTGGCTACACCTTC.

V usage is TRBV6-2 or TRBV6-3 and J usage is TRBJ1-1; maybe TRBD1 (6 bases). The V and J ends lost 5 bases and 1 base respectively, with 17 bases between them. CDR1 MNHEY and CDR2 SVGEGT come from the germline V gene. The length of the CDR3 is 16 residues. The CDR3 region is CASSATLGRGNTEAFF. The CDR3 DNA reads as TGTGCCAGCAGTGCCACTTTGGGCAGGGGGAACACTGAAGCTTTCTTT.

The V and J genes are TRBV7-2 and TRBJ2-3; D is unresolved. V dropped 5 bases and J dropped 2 bases, with 11 bases sitting between them. CDR1 and CDR2 (germline): SGHTA, FQGNSA. The CDR3 extends over 14 amino acids. The CDR3 DNA reads TGTGCCAGCAGCCCCCGGGTCTTCACAGATACGCAGTATTTT. Amino acids: CASSPRVFTDTQYF.

J is TRBJ2-2 and V is TRBV5-1; the match to TRBD1 covers 7 bases. Germline values: CDR1 SGHRS, CDR2 YFSETQ. CDR3 length: 15 residues. The junction had 10 bases not matched to a gene; V was cut back by 4 bases and J by 7 bases. CDR3 DNA sequence: TGCGCCAGCAGCCGGAAAAGGCAGGGGGACGGGGAGCTGTTTTTT. Translating it yields CASSRKRQGDGELFF.

The chain employs TRBV19 and TRBJ2-3; 7 bases match TRBD2. After removal of 1 base from V and 4 bases from J, the junction contained 5 bases not matched to a gene. Germline loops: CDR1 LNHDA, CDR2 SQIVND (reference sequence). The CDR3 runs 15 residues. The CDR3 spells CASSIVGGGADTQYF. CDR3 nucleotide sequence: TGTGCCAGTAGTATAGTTGGCGGGGGTGCAGATACGCAGTATTTT.

This chain links TRBV6-5 with TRBJ2-1; 14 bases agree with TRBD2. With 4 bases clipped from V and 6 bases from J, the junction kept 5 bases outside the gene matches. The CDR3 contains 16 residues. CDR1 and CDR2 (germline): MNHEY, SVGAGI. CDR3 in DNA: TGTGCCAGCAGTTTCAAGACTAGCGGGAGGGGCAATGAGCAGTTCTTC. Translating gives CASSFKTSGRGNEQFF.

The DNA for the CDR3 is TGTGCCAGCAGCGCCAGGGATTTCGGCACAGATACGCAGTATTTT. It yields the protein CASSARDFGTDTQYF. This sequence joins TRBV9 and TRBJ2-3; TRBD1 might be the D (5 bases). This CDR3 comprises 15 residues. V lost 3 bases to trimming and J lost 1 base, with 12 bases between them. Germline CDR1 and CDR2: SGDLS and YYNGEE.

The sample holds one count of this clone. V usage is TRBV19 and J usage is TRBJ2-5, with D possibly being TRBD1 (7 bases). The CDR3 covers 13 residues. The V end lost 6 bases, the J end lost 3 bases, and 11 bases lay between the germline ends. Germline CDR1 is LNHDA and CDR2 is SQIVND (reference sequence). CDR3 in DNA: TGTGCCAGTAGAGGAGGGGGCGAAGAGACCCAGTACTTC. Translation gives CASRGGGEETQYF.

The chain carries TRBV18 and TRBJ1-4, with D maybe TRBD1 (6 bases). CDR1 KGHSH and CDR2 LQKENI come from the germline V gene. Trimming pared 3 bases from V and 7 bases from J, leaving 15 bases between. This CDR3 contains 15 residues. The CDR3 DNA is TGTGCCAGCTCACCCCGACAGGAACGATTTGAAAAACTGTTTTTT. It codes for CASSPRQERFEKLFF.

This clone was counted a single time. Relative to the germline gene, one junction end is altered; a read error may explain this. The V and J genes are TRBV9 and TRBJ2-7; perhaps TRBD1 as D (5 bases). From germline, CDR1 is SGDLS and CDR2 YYNGEE. CDR3 length equals 10 residues. The CDR3 region has the DNA TGTGCCAGCAGAACTTCCCGCCAGGGTTTC. It is translated as CASRTSRQGF.

This clone has only one observation. The chain recombines TRBV6-2 or TRBV6-3 with TRBJ2-7; D may be TRBD2 (7 bases). From germline, CDR1 is MNHEY and CDR2 SVGEGT. The CDR3 has 20 residues. The ends were cut back, 4 bases at V and 0 bases at J, with 28 bases in the middle. In nucleotides, the CDR3 is TGTGCCAGCAGTTTCATTTACACAGTTCGCCTCGCGGGGGCCTCCTACGAGCAGTACTTC. Translated: CASSFIYTVRLAGASYEQYF.